This T cell receptor (beta chain) was captured by sequencing in a study of beta chain features in type 1 diabetes. The germline V gene encodes CDR1 LGHNA and CDR2 YNFKEQ. The ends were cut back, 0 bases at V and 9 bases at J, with 12 bases in the middle. CDR3 length: 15 residues. What was sequenced were expressed TCRB transcripts, since all of the isolated RNA had been reverse transcribed. TCRdb's copy holds only in-frame clones and misses some; the assay was immunoSEQ multiplex PCR. This sample has some 150,000 clones, with about 50% found just once. Study-wide results and limits: Shortening that was moderate but significant affected the TCRB CDR3s of Type 1 diabetes patients in all four CD4+ subsets. Amplification by PCR could prefer shorter templates, with the same effect in patients and controls.

Every participating donor gave one draw, a heparinised blood sample averaging about 116 mL. Naive, central memory, regulatory and stem cell-like memory cells within the CD4+ compartment were sorted using CD45RO/CCR7/CD25/CD127/CD95/CD27. In the case of this clone: The antigen is undetermined.

The TCR originated in a man younger than 35 in good health. The sample comprised Tregs from blood. The chain links TRBV4-2 to TRBJ1-6, with a weak D call TRBD1 (6 bases). The CDR3 spells CASSQEGRGTSPLHF. CDR3 DNA sequence: TGTGCCAGCAGCCAAGAAGGGAGGGGGACTTCACCCCTCCACTTT.